This TCR beta chain comes out of a study of cytotoxic CD8 clonotypes in ibrutinib-treated CLL. Sequencing used immunoSEQ multiplex PCR; TCRdb keeps in-frame clones, though not all of them. The sample has hundreds of thousands of clones, under 80% seen once. The V gene's germline CDR1 is MDHEN and CDR2 SYDVKM. CDR3 length: 14 amino acids. After removal of 5 bases from V and 2 bases from J, the junction contained 5 bases not matched to a gene. The TCR beta libraries used about 2 micrograms of genomic DNA that came from cryopreserved PBMCs. The sequence came from a human donor with chronic lymphocytic leukemia. The chain joins TRBV28 to TRBJ2-7, with TRBD2 matching 8 bases. The source material was PBMCs, sampled after 24 months of ibrutinib treatment. DNA for the CDR3: TGTGCCAGCAGTCGACTAGCGAATACCTACGAGCAGTACTTC. This codes for CASSRLANTYEQYF. The variable domain in full, with the rest retrieved from reference TRBV28 and TRBJ2-7, is DVKVTQSSRYLVKRTGEKVFLECVQDMDHENMFWYRQDPGLGLRLIYFSYDVKMKEKGDIPEGYSVSREKKERFSLILESASTNQTSMYLCASSRLANTYEQYFGPGTRLTVT.